Below, 3 T cell receptor beta chains from the same sample are listed, as sequenced in a study of blood T cell repertoires in COVID-19. The assay was immunoSEQ multiplex PCR, and TCRdb's table has in-frame clones only and misses some. In the table there are about 69,000 clones, roughly 89% of which are singletons. The specimen was peripheral blood. Receptors were obtained from a young man with acute or convalescent COVID-19.

The chain uses TRBV2 and TRBJ1-5; D may be TRBD1 (5 bases). The CDR3 sequence is 14 residues long. CDR1 and CDR2 from the germline V gene are SNHLY and FYNNEI. V lost 4 bases and J 7 bases, leaving 14 bases between the germline ends. CDR3 bases: TGTGCCAGCAGTGCGGGACTCCAGGGACAGCCCCAGCATTTT. Translation: CASSAGLQGQPQHF.

Turning to this clone: The sample has other DNA sequences that encode this CDR3 too. CDR3 sequence reads: CASSPRQGSYGYTF. CDR3 DNA: TGTGCCAGCAGCCCCCGACAGGGTTCCTATGGCTACACCTTC. The rearrangement uses TRBV3-1 (or the pseudogene TRBV3-2) and TRBJ1-2, with 7 bases aligning to TRBD1. The CDR3 runs 14 residues. The V and J ends lost 4 bases and 4 bases, in that order; junction bases with no gene match: 6. Germline loops: CDR1 LGHDT, CDR2 YNNKEL (reference sequence).

This sequence joins TRBV24-1 and TRBJ2-3; 8 bases line up with TRBD1. The J segment lost 6 bases and the V segment lost 3 bases, leaving 4 bases of the junction unmatched. The CDR3 consists of 14 residues. Per germline, CDR1 KGHDR and CDR2 SFDVKD. The CDR3 DNA follows: TGTGCCACCAGTGATCGACAGGGGATGGATACGCAGTATTTT. Translated: CATSDRQGMDTQYF.